These 14 T cell receptor beta chains were sequenced from one sample in a study of identifying expanded T cells in peripheral blood. The assay was immunoSEQ multiplex PCR, and TCRdb's table has in-frame clones only and misses some. The sample holds tens of thousands of clones, 80% to 85% seen once. Sequenced material: blood. The origin of the receptors is a person between 18 and 75 years old in good health.

The rearrangement uses TRBV5-1 and TRBJ2-1; possibly TRBD2 for D (5 bases). Looked up from germline, CDR1 is SGHRS and CDR2 is YFSETQ. With 0 bases removed from V and 4 bases from J, the gap between germline ends came to 11 bases. There are 15 residues in the CDR3. The CDR3 coding sequence is TGCGCCAGCAGCTTGGATGGGCTAGCTTACAATGAGCAGTTCTTC. This gives the protein CASSLDGLAYNEQFF.

This chain links TRBV19 with TRBJ2-7, with D possibly being TRBD2 (6 bases). The CDR3 loop spans 16 amino acids. In germline, CDR1 is LNHDA, CDR2 SQIVND (reference sequence). Trimming pared 3 bases from V and 2 bases from J, leaving 17 bases between. The CDR3 here is CASSIVPYGGTYEQYF. The CDR3 coding sequence is TGTGCCAGTAGTATTGTGCCTTACGGGGGAACCTACGAGCAGTACTTC.

The V and J genes are TRBV4-3 and TRBJ2-7; 10 positions match TRBD2. Trimming at V came to 3 bases and at J to 3 bases, leaving 5 bases not matched to a gene. The length of the CDR3 is 15 residues. The germline gives CDR1 LGHNA, CDR2 YSLEER. The CDR3 is CASSQLPSGSYEQYF. The CDR3 region has the DNA TGCGCCAGCAGCCAGCTCCCTAGCGGGAGCTACGAGCAGTACTTC.

The gene calls are TRBV7-2 and TRBJ2-3; D might be TRBD1 (6 bases). Germline V CDR1 and CDR2: SGHTA, FQGNSA. The CDR3 consists of 16 residues. The V and J ends lost 5 bases and 2 bases respectively, with 17 bases between them. CDR3 bases: TGTGCCAGCAGCCTCAGAGGTCAGGGGTTCACAGATACGCAGTATTTT. Amino acid sequence: CASSLRGQGFTDTQYF.

This clone was counted only a few times. The chain joins TRBV9 to TRBJ2-7; tentatively, D is TRBD2 (6 bases). Deletions cut 3 bases from V and 5 bases from J, with 15 bases between. Per germline, CDR1 SGDLS and CDR2 YYNGEE. The CDR3 sequence is 14 residues long. The CDR3 reads CASSAHLATDEQYF. The CDR3 region has the DNA TGTGCCAGCAGCGCCCACCTAGCGACGGACGAGCAGTACTTC.

This clone was detected only a few times. V usage is TRBV9 and J usage is TRBJ1-1; no clear D gene. With 0 bases removed from V and 2 bases from J, the gap between germline ends came to 8 bases. Germline CDR1 reads SGDLS; CDR2 reads YYNGEE. This CDR3 comprises 14 residues. CDR3 sequence reads: CASSVEPGNTEAFF. DNA of the CDR3: TGTGCCAGCAGCGTAGAGCCAGGAAACACTGAAGCTTTCTTT.

This clone came up once. The chain has TRBV4-3 and TRBJ1-1, with a possible D match to TRBD1 (5 bases). The germline V gene has CDR1 LGHNA and CDR2 YSLEER. V shed 4 bases and J shed 1 base, with 10 bases lying between them. This CDR3 spans 14 amino acids. The CDR3 DNA follows: TGCGCCAGCAGCCTTAGGGGCGGGAACACTGAAGCTTTCTTT. Translating gives CASSLRGGNTEAFF.

The V and J genes are TRBV7-2 and TRBJ2-1, with 8 positions matching TRBD2. Trimming at V came to 5 bases and at J to 7 bases, leaving 16 bases not matched to a gene. The CDR3 sequence is 17 residues long. CDR1 is SGHTA, CDR2 FQGNSA, per germline. CDR3 nucleotides: TGTGCCAGCAGCCCCCCGATCGGTAGCGGGGTTGGGAATGAGCAGTTCTTC. It codes for CASSPPIGSGVGNEQFF.

The chain links TRBV25-1 to TRBJ1-2; D might be TRBD1 (5 bases). Trimming took off 4 bases at V and 2 bases at J, with 14 bases between the two ends. The CDR3 has 15 amino acids. CDR1 and CDR2 from the germline V gene are MGHDK and SYGVNS. CDR3: CASSGGTTKNYGYTF. CDR3 coding DNA: TGTGCCAGCAGTGGGGGGACCACCAAAAACTATGGCTACACCTTC.

This chain connects TRBV28 to TRBJ2-1, with D possibly matching TRBD2 (6 bases). Trimming cost V 5 bases and J 4 bases, with 12 bases left between them. Germline V lookup: CDR1 MDHEN, CDR2 SYDVKM. CDR3 length equals 14 residues. CDR3 in DNA: TGTGCCAGCAGTAAAACGGGAGTGTACAATGAGCAGTTCTTC. It translates to CASSKTGVYNEQFF.

The V gene is TRBV2, the J gene TRBJ1-4; unclear D gene. V dropped 10 bases and J dropped 5 bases, with 17 bases sitting between them. Germline V CDR1 and CDR2: SNHLY, FYNNEI. This CDR3 has 14 residues. CDR3 in amino acids: CATGNSGLNEKLFF. CDR3 bases: TGTGCCACTGGAAACAGTGGTTTGAATGAAAAACTGTTTTTT.

The chain recombines TRBV7-2 with TRBJ1-2, with a weak D call TRBD1 (5 bases). Per germline, CDR1 SGHTA and CDR2 FQGNSA. V was cut by 5 bases and J by 3 bases, with 13 bases left in between. The CDR3 loop spans 14 amino acids. The CDR3 nucleotides read TGTGCCAGCAGCCCCCTGACAGCTTACTATGGCTACACCTTC. Protein product: CASSPLTAYYGYTF. The variable domain in full, with the rest retrieved from reference TRBV7-2 and TRBJ1-2, is GAGVSQSPSNKVTEKGKDVELRCDPISGHTALYWYRQSLGQGLEFLIYFQGNSAPDKSGLPSDRFSAERTGGSVSTLTIQRTQQEDSAVYLCASSPLTAYYGYTFGSGTRLTVV.

The genes are TRBV29-1 and TRBJ2-5, with 10 bases aligning to TRBD1. Trimming at V came to 7 bases and at J to 4 bases, leaving 3 bases not matched to a gene. Looked up from germline, CDR1 is SQVTM and CDR2 is ANQGSEA. The CDR3 consists of 12 residues. DNA for the CDR3: TGCAGCGCGTGGACAGGGGGAGAGACCCAGTACTTC. This gives the protein CSAWTGGETQYF.

The chain links TRBV15 to TRBJ1-4; 8 bases match TRBD1. The germline gives CDR1 LNHNV, CDR2 YYDKDF (reference sequence). This CDR3 comprises 14 residues. V shed 7 bases, J shed 7 bases, and the junction held 8 bases outside the gene matches. CDR3 loop: CATNTGGRGEKLFF. Here the CDR3 DNA reads TGTGCCACCAATACAGGGGGTCGAGGTGAAAAACTGTTTTTT.